This TCR beta chain was captured by sequencing in a study of multiple sclerosis patients with progressive multifocal leukoencephalopathy. Described time point: time of PML onset. After about 16 to 60 months on natalizumab, the natalizumab-treated patients developed PML. Overall study findings and caveats: Clones expanded at PML were already present before and during natalizumab. TRBV and TRBJ usage showed no common pattern when PML developed.

Profiling relied on immunoSEQ multiplex PCR, and the TCRdb table lists in-frame clones only, not all of them. The repertoire includes about 33,000 clones, roughly 87% of them detected once, and roughly 3.2% sits in the top ten. This CDR3 is 15 amino acids long. V was clipped by 5 bases and J by 4 bases, with 15 bases between them. Germline CDR1 SGHAT, CDR2 FQNNGV. In regard to this clone: Antigen specificity is unknown.

The chain joins TRBV11-2 to TRBJ2-1; D remains unclear. This sequence was found in a human donor with progressive multifocal leukoencephalopathy. Sequenced here: PBMCs, sampled from a patient treated with natalizumab. CDR3 residues: CASSLTPGPYNEQFF. The CDR3 DNA reads TGTGCCAGCAGCCTGACTCCTGGACCGTACAATGAGCAGTTCTTC.